This T cell receptor beta chain was obtained from a study of OX40 agonist ivuxolimab in advanced cancers. Study-wide results and limits: Normalized T-cell clonal expansion was also low in some nonresponders.

For this clone: Its antigen remains unknown.

The data were produced by immunoSEQ multiplex PCR, yet TCRdb's version contains in-frame clones alone and is incomplete. The sample yields some 30,000 clones, over 80% seen once. Patients who had autoimmune disease history or got systemic immunosuppression were left out. The CDR3 extends over 15 amino acids. Trimming pared 9 bases from V and 5 bases from J, leaving 23 bases between. Germline V gene lookup returns CDR1 SGHAT and CDR2 FQNNGV. The chain recombines TRBV11-2 with TRBJ2-7; possible D gene TRBD2, 6 bases. The TCR sequence derives from an adult with an advanced solid tumor such as melanoma, head and neck, liver or kidney cancer. The input for sequencing was CD4+ or CD8+ T cells sorted from blood, taken in a trial of the OX40 agonist ivuxolimab. Written as DNA, the CDR3 is TGTGCCAGTAGCAATTCGGGGGACGGAGAGAACGAGCAGTACTTC. Its translation is CASSNSGDGENEQYF.